The text below deals with one T cell receptor (beta chain). Antigen specificity is unknown. A quantitative 5'-RACE method, one with molecular barcodes, was used to make TCR beta libraries. TCRdb used MiXCR to reprocess the 5' RACE reads, holding one entry per CDR3 protein. This table holds roughly 280,000 distinct CDR3 sequences, 15% to 20% found once. The source of the sample is a study of CD8 T cells in ankylosing spondylitis. Notes on the study in general: Disease-linked clones reportedly showed significant enrichment in matched ankylosing spondylitis synovial fluid. Within ankylosing spondylitis blood, a TCR beta motif made up of seven to nine highly homologous variants appeared to be characteristic. In reactive arthritis synovial fluid and blood, some motif variants had been reported before.

CDR3 length equals 10 residues. CDR1 DFQATT and CDR2 SNEGSKA come from the germline V gene (reference sequence). The chain is built from TRBV20-1 and TRBJ1-1; D not resolved. This sequence originates from a male donor with ankylosing spondylitis or in good health (not recorded which). The sequenced sample was blood, either unsorted or a sorted T cell fraction (not recorded which). The CDR3 reads CSSRGTEAFF. The CDR3 region has the DNA TGCAGCTCGCGGGGCACTGAAGCTTTCTTT.